The next 29 T cell receptor beta chains were all read from a single sample in a study of T cell responses to AZD1222 COVID-19 vaccine. The repertoire was sequenced with immunoSEQ multiplex PCR; TCRdb's copy has only in-frame clones and lacks some. The sample yields roughly 120,000 clones, about 88% seen once. Sequenced here: peripheral blood, sampled on day 0 of AZD1222 vaccination. The receptor source for this set is an adult in good health.

CDR3 protein: CASSGTEAGELFF. The CDR3 DNA follows: TGTGCCAGCAGCGGGACGGAGGCCGGGGAGCTGTTTTTT. J is TRBJ2-2 and V is TRBV7-8, with D possibly being TRBD1 or TRBD2 (5 bases each). This CDR3 contains 13 residues. Trimming cost V 5 bases and J 6 bases, with 10 bases left between them. Per germline, CDR1 SGHVS and CDR2 FQNEAQ.

The chain carries TRBV5-1 and TRBJ2-5, with D unclear. The CDR3 runs to 15 residues. Trimming took 3 bases from V and 0 from J, leaving 12 bases between them. Germline CDR1 SGHRS, CDR2 YFSETQ. The CDR3 region has the DNA TGCGCCAGCAGCTCATCTCTCCCATACCAAGAGACCCAGTACTTC. It yields the protein CASSSSLPYQETQYF. Full variable domain (outside the CDR3, taken from reference TRBV5-1 and TRBJ2-5): KAGVTQTPRYLIKTRGQQVTLSCSPISGHRSVSWYQQTPGQGLQFLFEYFSETQRNKGNFPGRFSGRQFSNSRSEMNVSTLELGDSALYLCASSSSLPYQETQYFGPGTRLLVL.

The chain recombines TRBV3-1 (or the pseudogene TRBV3-2) with TRBJ2-4; tentative D call: TRBD2 (6 bases). The CDR3 is made up of 15 amino acids. Deletions cut 4 bases from V and 7 bases from J, with 17 bases between. The germline V gene has CDR1 LGHDT and CDR2 YNNKEL (reference sequence). The CDR3 spells CASSRGERPGNIQYF. The CDR3 nucleotides are TGTGCCAGCAGCCGGGGGGAAAGGCCAGGGAACATTCAGTACTTC.

This clone appeared once. The CDR3 coding sequence is TGTGCCAGCAGCTTAAGGACTAGCGTTGCCTACGAGCAGTACTTC. Translated: CASSLRTSVAYEQYF. The chain combines TRBV7-9 with TRBJ2-7; 9 bases map to TRBD2. The length of the CDR3 is 15 residues. The V gene end was trimmed by 2 bases and the J gene end by 2 bases; junction bases not matched to a gene: 4. CDR1 is SEHNR and CDR2 is FQNEAQ in the germline V gene (reference sequence).

The V and J genes are TRBV19 and TRBJ2-6, with no clear D. The CDR3 runs to 15 residues. V was cut by 2 bases and J by 3 bases, with 8 bases left in between. From germline, CDR1 is LNHDA and CDR2 SQIVND (reference sequence). The CDR3 bases are TGTGCCAGTAGTATACGAGATTTTGGGGCCAACGTCCTGACTTTC. Its translation: CASSIRDFGANVLTF.

At least ten counts were recorded for this clone. V gene TRBV6-5 combines with J gene TRBJ1-6, with D unclear. Germline V gene data show CDR1 as MNHEY and CDR2 as SVGAGI. With 4 bases removed from V and 6 bases from J, the gap between germline ends came to 10 bases. This CDR3 is built from 14 residues. CDR3 region: CASSSGRINSPLHF. The DNA for the CDR3 is TGTGCCAGCAGTTCCGGACGGATTAATTCACCCCTCCACTTT.

This chain uses TRBV6-2 or TRBV6-3 with TRBJ2-4, with TRBD1 identical over 12 bases. The CDR3 runs to 17 residues. The junction had 6 bases not matched to a gene; V was cut back by 5 bases and J by 1 base. From germline, CDR1 is MNHEY and CDR2 SVGEGT. The CDR3 is CASSEGQGADAKNIQYF. CDR3 nucleotide sequence: TGTGCCAGCAGTGAGGGACAGGGGGCGGACGCCAAAAACATTCAGTACTTC.

This chain joins TRBV19 and TRBJ1-2, with 8 nucleotides matching TRBD1. CDR1 LNHDA and CDR2 SQIVND come from the germline V gene (reference sequence). CDR3 length equals 19 residues. V lost 1 base and J lost 2; bases outside the gene matches: 15. CDR3 DNA sequence: TGTGCCAGTAGTATAGTAACGCGGGACAGGACGCTACGGAACTATGGCTACACCTTC. This sequence encodes CASSIVTRDRTLRNYGYTF.

This chain connects TRBV19 to TRBJ2-7; D remains unclear. Germline V gives CDR1 LNHDA, CDR2 SQIVND (reference sequence). The germline V and J ends were trimmed by 1 base and 2 bases, with 6 bases remaining between them. CDR3 length: 13 residues. Here the CDR3 DNA reads TGTGCCAGTAGTATAGGTGATACCTACGAGCAGTACTTC. Translated: CASSIGDTYEQYF.

The chain is built from TRBV19 and TRBJ2-1; 8 bases are shared with TRBD2. The CDR3 is 15 residues long. Germline V gene lookup returns CDR1 LNHDA and CDR2 SQIVND (reference sequence). With 7 bases clipped from V and 9 bases from J, the junction kept 14 bases outside the gene matches. CDR3 nucleotide sequence: TGTGCCAGTACCTCCCTTGCAGCGGGGGTCGGTGAGCAGTTCTTC. As protein: CASTSLAAGVGEQFF.

V gene TRBV30 combines with J gene TRBJ2-2, with a weak D call TRBD2 (5 bases). With 2 bases removed from V and 6 bases from J, the gap between germline ends came to 10 bases. This CDR3 comprises 13 residues. Germline V gene data show CDR1 as GTSNPN and CDR2 as SVGIG (reference sequence). CDR3 loop: CAWSRLRAGELFF. CDR3 bases: TGTGCCTGGAGTAGACTAAGGGCCGGGGAGCTGTTTTTT.

The V gene is TRBV2, the J gene TRBJ1-1, with a possible D match to TRBD1 (5 bases). Germline V gene sequence: CDR1 SNHLY, CDR2 FYNNEI. Trimming removed 6 bases at V and 4 bases at J, with 12 bases between. The CDR3 has 13 residues. Here the CDR3 reads CASRQGTGTEAFF. CDR3 DNA sequence: TGTGCCAGCAGGCAGGGAACAGGCACTGAAGCTTTCTTT.

V and J are TRBV7-9 and TRBJ2-7; 7 bases are a match to TRBD2. The CDR3 runs to 14 residues. J gave up 3 bases and V 4 bases, and 6 bases lay outside the gene matches. Germline values: CDR1 SEHNR, CDR2 FQNEAQ (reference sequence). The CDR3 bases are TGTGCCAGCAGCTCCCCGTCTAGCGGCTACGAGCAGTACTTC. Amino acids: CASSSPSSGYEQYF.

The genes are TRBV18 and TRBJ1-1; no definite D call. The CDR3 consists of 15 residues. Germline V gene data show CDR1 as KGHSH and CDR2 as LQKENI. V lost 3 bases and J lost 7, with 18 bases in between. The CDR3 here is CASSPGREEYLEAFF. CDR3 sequence (DNA): TGTGCCAGCTCACCGGGAAGAGAGGAGTACCTTGAAGCTTTCTTT.

The chain links TRBV7-3 to TRBJ1-2; possible D gene TRBD1, 5 bases. The CDR3 is 12 residues long. The germline V gene encodes CDR1 SGHTA and CDR2 FQGTGA. V lost 1 base and J 8 bases, leaving 8 bases between the germline ends. CDR3 nucleotides: TGTGCCAGCAGCTTAATGGGGCAAGGCTACACCTTC. Encoded protein: CASSLMGQGYTF.

V and J are TRBV19 and TRBJ2-3; 8 bases line up with TRBD2. This CDR3 spans 14 amino acids. Germline CDR1 and CDR2: LNHDA and SQIVND (reference sequence). The junction had 6 bases not matched to a gene; V was cut back by 6 bases and J by 4 bases. The CDR3 DNA reads as TGTGCCAGTAGCCGGGGTAGCGGGGCAGATACGCAGTATTTT. It is translated as CASSRGSGADTQYF.

V gene TRBV30 combines with J gene TRBJ1-1; D uncertain. The ends were cut back, 8 bases at V and 1 base at J, with 2 bases in the middle. This CDR3 comprises 9 residues. Germline CDR1 and CDR2: GTSNPN and SVGIG (reference sequence). The CDR3: CAANTEAFF. CDR3 sequence (DNA): TGTGCCGCGAACACTGAAGCTTTCTTT.

This chain joins TRBV24-1 and TRBJ2-3; D is possibly TRBD2 (5 bases). Germline loops: CDR1 KGHDR, CDR2 SFDVKD. V gave up 5 bases and J gave up 4 bases, with 18 bases separating them. The CDR3 is 16 amino acids. Here the CDR3 reads CATSAFGVKSPDTQYF. Written as DNA, the CDR3 is TGTGCCACCAGTGCCTTCGGGGTTAAGAGCCCAGATACGCAGTATTTT.

The chain links TRBV6-5 to TRBJ2-3, with D unresolved. The CDR3 spans 12 residues. Germline CDR1 MNHEY, CDR2 SVGAGI. V lost 6 bases to trimming and J lost 5 bases, with 9 bases between them. CDR3: CASSPVGDTQYF. The CDR3 coding sequence is TGTGCCAGCAGCCCGGTAGGAGATACGCAGTATTTT.

The chain couples TRBV4-3 to TRBJ1-1; TRBD1 might be the D (6 bases). Germline CDR1 reads LGHNA; CDR2 reads YSLEER. Trimming shortened V by 1 base and J by 0 bases, and 21 bases separated the two germline ends. This CDR3 contains 19 residues. CDR3 bases: TGCGCCAGCAGCCAAGGAGGAGGTTGGCAGACAGGCGTGAACACTGAAGCTTTCTTT. Translation: CASSQGGGWQTGVNTEAFF.

The chain joins TRBV7-2 to TRBJ2-2, with D perhaps TRBD1 (5 bases). The CDR3 runs to 15 residues. Germline values: CDR1 SGHTA, CDR2 FQGNSA. V shed 5 bases and J shed 1 base, with 11 bases lying between them. CDR3 bases: TGTGCCAGCAGCCCTGGGGCGAGGAACACCGGGGAGCTGTTTTTT. This codes for CASSPGARNTGELFF.

In its sample, this clone was seen once. The CDR3 nucleotides read TGCAGTGCTTCGGTGAACACTGAAGCTTTCTTT. Translating gives CSASVNTEAFF. The chain carries TRBV20-1 and TRBJ1-1; D uncertain. The CDR3 consists of 11 residues. Germline CDR1 and CDR2: DFQATT and SNEGSKA (reference sequence). Trimming removed 5 bases from V and 0 bases from J, with 4 bases in between.

V is TRBV19 and J is TRBJ2-1; 8 bases match TRBD2. The CDR3 runs to 18 residues. V dropped 4 bases and J dropped 7; count of bases not matched to a gene: 18. The germline gives CDR1 LNHDA, CDR2 SQIVND (reference sequence). CDR3 region: CASSSIRTLAEGRNEQFF. CDR3 bases: TGTGCCAGTAGTAGTATAAGGACACTAGCGGAAGGAAGGAATGAGCAGTTCTTC.

The chain links TRBV19 to TRBJ1-5; D perhaps matches TRBD1 (6 bases). Germline V gene sequence: CDR1 LNHDA, CDR2 SQIVND (reference sequence). The CDR3 covers 16 residues. V lost 1 base to trimming and J lost 5 bases, with 15 bases between them. This CDR3 reads CASSIAPLQGYQPQHF. CDR3 DNA sequence: TGTGCCAGTAGTATAGCCCCGTTACAGGGCTATCAGCCCCAGCATTTT.

The J gene is TRBJ2-7, the V gene TRBV3-1 (or the pseudogene TRBV3-2); 10 nucleotides match TRBD1. Germline trimming cut 4 bases from V and 4 bases from J; bases unmatched to any gene: 10. This CDR3 has 16 residues. CDR1 is LGHDT and CDR2 is YNNKEL in the germline V gene (reference sequence). The CDR3 here is CASSPARGQGFYEQYF. Here the CDR3 DNA reads TGTGCCAGCAGCCCGGCCCGGGGACAGGGGTTTTACGAGCAGTACTTC.

This chain uses TRBV12-2 with TRBJ1-5; the table's D call TRBD1 went unverified against the DNA. TRBV12-2 is annotated as a pseudogene. This CDR3 contains 16 residues. DNA of the CDR3: TGTGCAAGTCGCTTAGGTCGGACAGGGGCCAATCAGCCCCAGCATTTT. It translates to CASRLGRTGANQPQHF.

The chain has TRBV19 and TRBJ1-3; tentatively, D is TRBD1 (6 bases). This CDR3 region has 17 residues. V was shortened by 4 bases and J by 4 bases, with 20 bases between the two germline ends. Germline V CDR1 and CDR2: LNHDA, SQIVND (reference sequence). The CDR3 nucleotides read TGTGCCAGTAGTAGGGGGTTCGGGACATCGGAAGGAAACACCATATATTTT. Protein: CASSRGFGTSEGNTIYF.

The chain combines TRBV7-6 with TRBJ2-1; 9 positions match TRBD1. The germline V gene has CDR1 SGHVS and CDR2 FNYEAQ. This CDR3 has 17 amino acids. V trimming: 2 bases; J trimming: 4 bases; junction bases outside the gene matches: 9. The CDR3 DNA reads as TGTGCCAGCAGCTTATTCGAGGGACAGGGATCTTACAATGAGCAGTTCTTC. This encodes CASSLFEGQGSYNEQFF.

The chain recombines TRBV10-3 with TRBJ2-5, with no clear D. The germline V gene has CDR1 ENHRY and CDR2 SYGVKD. CDR3 length equals 13 residues. Deletions cut 5 bases from V and 5 bases from J, with 12 bases between. DNA for the CDR3: TGTGCCATCAGTTCGGGCCATCGGGAGACCCAGTACTTC. Its translation: CAISSGHRETQYF.